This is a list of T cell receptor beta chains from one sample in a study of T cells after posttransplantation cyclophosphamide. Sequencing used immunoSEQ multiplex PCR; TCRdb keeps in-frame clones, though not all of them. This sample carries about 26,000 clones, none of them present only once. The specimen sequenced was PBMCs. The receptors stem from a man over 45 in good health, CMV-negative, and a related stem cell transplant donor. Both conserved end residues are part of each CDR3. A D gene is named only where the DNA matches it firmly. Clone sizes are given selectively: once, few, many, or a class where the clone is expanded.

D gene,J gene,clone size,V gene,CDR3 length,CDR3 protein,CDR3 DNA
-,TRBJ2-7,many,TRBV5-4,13,CASSGLLSGEQYF,TGTGCCAGCAGCGGGCTTCTGTCGGGGGAGCAGTACTTC
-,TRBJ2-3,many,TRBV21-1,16,CASSKVPAGGRDTQYF,TGTGCCAGCAGCAAAGTACCAGCGGGGGGGAGGGATACGCAGTATTTT
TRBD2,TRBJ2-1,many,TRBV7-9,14,CASSYGSGRDEQFF,TGTGCCAGCAGCTACGGGTCGGGGAGGGATGAGCAGTTCTTC
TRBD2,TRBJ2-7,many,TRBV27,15,CASSSGLAGAYEQYF,TGTGCCAGCAGTTCGGGACTAGCGGGAGCCTACGAGCAGTACTTC
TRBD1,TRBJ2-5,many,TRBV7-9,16,CASSLAPGQGIETQYF,TGTGCCAGCAGCTTAGCCCCGGGACAGGGGATAGAGACCCAGTACTTC
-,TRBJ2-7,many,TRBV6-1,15,CASSENSAADYEQYF,TGTGCCAGCAGTGAAAATTCAGCGGCAGACTACGAGCAGTACTTC
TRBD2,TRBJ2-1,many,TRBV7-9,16,CASSSTSATSYNEQFF,TGTGCCAGCAGCTCAACTAGCGCGACCTCCTACAATGAGCAGTTCTTC
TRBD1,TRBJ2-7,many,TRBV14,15,CASSRGRGLINEQYF,TGTGCCAGCAGCCGCGGCAGGGGGTTAATCAACGAGCAGTACTTC
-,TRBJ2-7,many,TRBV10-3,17,CATQTVALGPYTYEQYF,TGTGCCACCCAAACAGTGGCTCTTGGGCCATATACCTACGAGCAGTACTTC
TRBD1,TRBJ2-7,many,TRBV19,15,CASSAQPGQPYEQYF,TGTGCCAGTAGTGCACAACCGGGACAGCCCTACGAGCAGTACTTC
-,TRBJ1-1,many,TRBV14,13,CASSQFGETEAFF,TGTGCCAGCAGCCAGTTCGGGGAGACTGAAGCTTTCTTT
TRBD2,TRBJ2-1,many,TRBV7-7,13,CASSPGTSSEQFF,TGTGCTAGCAGCCCCGGGACTAGCAGTGAGCAGTTCTTC
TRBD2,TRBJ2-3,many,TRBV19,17,CASSTPGLAGGADTQYF,TGTGCCAGTAGTACTCCGGGACTAGCGGGAGGAGCAGATACGCAGTATTTT
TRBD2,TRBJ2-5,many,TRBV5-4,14,CASGSSGGAETQYF,TGTGCCAGCGGAAGTAGCGGGGGGGCAGAGACCCAGTACTTC
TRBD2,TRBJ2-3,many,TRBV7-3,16,CASSPRTSGGADTQYF,TGTGCCAGCAGCCCACGGACTAGCGGGGGGGCAGATACGCAGTATTTT
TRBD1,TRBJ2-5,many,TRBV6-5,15,CASSSRTGYRETQYF,TGTGCCAGCAGTTCCCGGACAGGGTACCGAGAGACCCAGTACTTC
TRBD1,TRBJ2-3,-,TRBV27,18,CASRQRGTGELGTDTQYF,TGTGCCAGCAGACAACGCGGGACAGGGGAGTTGGGCACAGATACGCAGTATTTT
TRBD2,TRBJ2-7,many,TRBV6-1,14,CASSDGGSSYEQYF,TGTGCCAGCAGTGACGGGGGGAGCTCCTACGAGCAGTACTTC
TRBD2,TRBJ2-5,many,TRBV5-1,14,CASSAGDYQETQYF,TGCGCCAGCAGCGCGGGGGACTACCAAGAGACCCAGTACTTC
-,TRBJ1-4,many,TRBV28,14,CASTKSGSGEKLFF,TGTGCCAGCACCAAATCAGGGTCCGGGGAAAAACTGTTTTTT
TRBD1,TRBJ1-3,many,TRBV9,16,CASSEQGTVSGNTIYF,TGTGCCAGCAGCGAACAAGGGACAGTATCTGGAAACACCATATATTTT
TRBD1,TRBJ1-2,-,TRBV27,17,CASSRLGTAPFGDGYTF,TGTGCCAGCAGCCGCCTAGGGACAGCACCTTTTGGAGATGGCTACACCTTC
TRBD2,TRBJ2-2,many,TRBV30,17,CAWRDTGTSGDSGELFF,TGTGCCTGGAGAGATACCGGGACTAGCGGTGACAGCGGGGAGCTGTTTTTT
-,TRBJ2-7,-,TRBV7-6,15,CASSLQPGTSYEQYF,TGTGCCAGCAGCTTGCAACCCGGGACATCCTACGAGCAGTACTTC
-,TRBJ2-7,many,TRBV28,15,CASSARGTALYEQYF,TGTGCCAGCAGTGCCCGTGGAACAGCCCTCTACGAGCAGTACTTC
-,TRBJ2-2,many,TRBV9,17,CASSVDGGGSGTGELFF,TGTGCCAGCAGCGTAGATGGGGGCGGGAGTGGCACCGGGGAGCTGTTTTTT
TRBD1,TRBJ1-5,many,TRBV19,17,CASRTNTGTGGNQPQHF,TGTGCCAGTAGGACCAATACCGGGACAGGGGGCAATCAGCCCCAGCATTTT
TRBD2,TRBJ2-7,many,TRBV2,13,CASSVGGTYEQYF,TGTGCCAGCAGTGTCGGGGGGACCTACGAGCAGTACTTC
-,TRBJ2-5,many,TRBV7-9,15,CASTWGDRHGETQYF,TGTGCCAGCACCTGGGGGGACCGACACGGGGAGACCCAGTACTTC
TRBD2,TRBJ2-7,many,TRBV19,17,CASSMEAGASGRYEQYF,TGTGCCAGTAGTATGGAAGCGGGGGCTAGCGGGAGATACGAGCAGTACTTC
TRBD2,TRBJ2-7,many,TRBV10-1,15,CASSEGGGRAYEQYF,TGCGCCAGCAGTGAGGGGGGCGGGAGGGCCTACGAGCAGTACTTC
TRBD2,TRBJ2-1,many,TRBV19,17,CASSRFPKAGEYNEQFF,TGTGCCAGTAGCCGGTTCCCGAAGGCGGGGGAGTACAATGAGCAGTTCTTC
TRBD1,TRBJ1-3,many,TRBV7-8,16,CASSFSGQDSGNTIYF,TGTGCCAGCAGCTTTTCCGGACAGGACTCTGGAAACACCATATATTTT
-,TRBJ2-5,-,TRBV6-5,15,CASSYLGASGETQYF,TGTGCCAGCAGTTACCTAGGGGCATCCGGAGAGACCCAGTACTTC
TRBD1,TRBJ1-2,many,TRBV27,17,CASSRLGTAPFGDGCTF,TGTGCCAGCAGCCGCCTAGGGACAGCACCTTTTGGAGATGGCTGCACCTTC
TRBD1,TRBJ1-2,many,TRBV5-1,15,CASSLAAGTEYGYTF,TGCGCCAGCAGCCTCGCCGCCGGGACAGAATATGGCTACACCTTC
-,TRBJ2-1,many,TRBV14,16,CASSQGDGRSGNEQFF,TGTGCCAGCAGCCAAGGGGATGGCCGATCGGGGAATGAGCAGTTCTTC
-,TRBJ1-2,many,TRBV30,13,CAWSGTAFYGYTF,TGTGCCTGGAGTGGTACAGCCTTCTATGGCTACACCTTC
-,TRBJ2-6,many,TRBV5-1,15,CASSFQTSGANVLTF,TGCGCCAGCAGCTTCCAGACTTCTGGGGCCAACGTCCTGACTTTC
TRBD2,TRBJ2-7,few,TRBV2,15,CASLSLAGVRYEQYF,TGTGCCAGCTTAAGTCTAGCGGGGGTCAGATACGAGCAGTACTTC
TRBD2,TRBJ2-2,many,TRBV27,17,CASSLRLAGANTGELFF,TGTGCCAGCAGTTTAAGGCTAGCGGGAGCGAACACCGGGGAGCTGTTTTTT
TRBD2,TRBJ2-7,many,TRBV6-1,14,CASIWTSGPYEQYF,TGTGCCAGCATCTGGACTAGCGGTCCCTACGAGCAGTACTTC
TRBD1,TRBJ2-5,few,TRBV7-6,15,CASSLPGQGVETQYF,TGTGCCAGCAGCTTACCGGGACAGGGCGTAGAGACCCAGTACTTC
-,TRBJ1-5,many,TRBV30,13,CAWSLRSNQPQHF,TGTGCCTGGAGTCTTCGTAGCAATCAGCCCCAGCATTTT
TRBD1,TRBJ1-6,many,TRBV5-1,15,CASSLGTGLQSPLHF,TGCGCCAGCAGCTTGGGGACAGGGCTTCAATCACCCCTCCACTTT
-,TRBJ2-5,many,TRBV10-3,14,CAISEFGGQETQYF,TGTGCCATCAGTGAGTTCGGGGGACAAGAGACCCAGTACTTC
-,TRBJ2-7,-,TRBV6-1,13,CASSRGISYEQYF,TGTGCCAGCAGTCGCGGGATCTCCTACGAGCAGTACTTC
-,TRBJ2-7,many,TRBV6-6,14,CASSYGAESYEQYF,TGTGCCAGCAGTTACGGAGCGGAGTCCTACGAGCAGTACTTC
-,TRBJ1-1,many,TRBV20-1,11,CSARGQPKAFF,TGCAGTGCTAGAGGACAGCCTAAAGCTTTCTTT
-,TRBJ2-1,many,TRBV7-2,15,CASSSSGPQRNEQFF,TGTGCCAGCAGCTCAAGCGGGCCCCAAAGGAATGAGCAGTTCTTC